The next 14 T cell receptor beta chains were all read from a single sample in a study of glioma-infiltrating T cells. The iRepertoire nested amplicon-rescue multiplex PCR amplified TCR alpha and beta CDR3s from RNA. TCRdb processed the multiplex PCR reads anew with MiXCR; each CDR3 protein has one entry. This sample carries roughly 350,000 distinct CDR3 sequences, roughly two fifths of them seen once, and the ten largest clones take 12%. The sequenced material came from glioma tissue, nonneoplastic brain tissue, or PBMCs (not recorded which). The receptors stem from a human donor with low-grade glioma or glioblastoma, undergoing nonglioma brain surgery, or in good health (not recorded which).

This clonotype was detected a few times. This sequence joins TRBV10-3 and TRBJ2-7; no clear D. Germline V gene lookup returns CDR1 ENHRY and CDR2 SYGVKD. This CDR3 has 12 amino acids. Deletions cut 3 bases from V and 3 bases from J, with 6 bases between. The CDR3 reads CAISDTIYEQYF. The DNA for the CDR3 is TGTGCCATCAGTGATACGATCTACGAGCAGTACTTC.

This clonotype was seen only once. A read error may be the cause here, since a much bigger clone is one base away. The chain combines TRBV6-2 or TRBV6-3 with TRBJ2-3; 11 bases are a match to TRBD2. The CDR3 has 18 residues. The V gene's germline CDR1 is MNHEY and CDR2 SVGEGT. In nucleotides, the CDR3 is TGTGCCAGCAGTTTCACGTACTCGACTAGCGGGGTGGCAGATATGCAGTATTTT. Amino acid sequence: CASSFTYSTSGVADMQYF.

This clonotype was observed a few times. The V and J genes are TRBV6-1 and TRBJ1-5; D gene ambiguous. Germline V CDR1 and CDR2: MNHNS, SASEGT. The V end was cut by 4 bases, the J end by 0 bases, with 10 bases between. The CDR3 runs to 15 residues. CDR3 loop: CASSASMGSNQPQHF. CDR3 in DNA: TGTGCCAGCAGTGCTTCCATGGGTAGCAATCAGCCCCAGCATTTT.

Comments on this clonotype: A much bigger clone sits one base away, suggesting this may be a read error. For the CDR3, the DNA is TGCAGTGCTAGAGATGCCAGAGACAGGCGCATCCTAAGCACAGATACGCAGTATTTT. This sequence encodes CSARDARDRRILSTDTQYF. This chain connects TRBV20-1 to TRBJ2-3; D is possibly TRBD1 (6 bases). Germline CDR1 DFQATT, CDR2 SNEGSKA (reference sequence). Trimming took off 0 bases at V and 0 bases at J, with 22 bases between the two ends. The CDR3 consists of 19 residues.

This clonotype was counted only a few times. The V gene is TRBV7-2, the J gene TRBJ2-2; tentative D call: TRBD1 (7 bases). Germline CDR1 and CDR2: SGHTA and FQGNSA. The CDR3 spans 15 residues. Trimming removed 1 base at V and 6 bases at J, with 12 bases between. For the CDR3, the DNA is TGTGCCAGCAGCTTAGACAGGGGAGGTGCCGGGGAGCTGTTTTTT. Protein sequence: CASSLDRGGAGELFF.

Concerning this clonotype: A much larger clone sits a single nucleotide away, making a read error possible. V is TRBV27 and J is TRBJ2-3; D is possibly TRBD1 (6 bases). The CDR3 sequence is 17 residues long. The V gene lost 5 bases and the J gene lost 3 bases, with 21 bases spanning the gap. Germline values: CDR1 MNHEY, CDR2 SMNVEV (reference sequence). CDR3 sequence: CASSPLPGRGWTDTQYF. CDR3 nucleotides: TGTGCCAGCAGTCCCCTCCCAGGCAGGGGCTGGACAGATACGCAGTATTTT.

This chain uses TRBV29-1 with TRBJ1-5, with D possibly matching TRBD1 (6 bases). Germline loops: CDR1 SQVTM, CDR2 ANQGSEA. The CDR3 is 15 residues long. The V gene lost 6 bases and the J gene lost 6 bases, with 21 bases spanning the gap. For the CDR3, the DNA is TGCAGCGTCCGCGTGGCAGCGGGGGCTGTTCAGCCCCAGCATTTT. Amino acid sequence: CSVRVAAGAVQPQHF.

Points on this clonotype: Germline is not matched at one junction end, which may reflect a read error. The chain links TRBV28 to TRBJ2-1; the D gene is possibly TRBD2 (5 bases). This CDR3 spans 15 amino acids. Germline V lookup: CDR1 MDHEN, CDR2 SYDVKM. The CDR3 spells CANSPTSGSYNEQFF. CDR3 DNA: TGTGCCAACAGTCCCACTAGTGGGTCCTACAATGAGCAGTTCTTC.

This clonotype was seen at least ten times. CDR3 in DNA: TGTGCCAGCAGTTTCACAGGGGGCTGGGACATTCAGTACTTC. Translated: CASSFTGGWDIQYF. The rearrangement links TRBV12-3 or TRBV12-4 to TRBJ2-4, with 9 bases that match TRBD1. With V trimmed by 3 bases and J by 8 bases, 5 bases remained unmatched. This CDR3 contains 14 residues.

This rearrangement joins TRBV20-1 to TRBJ1-6; TRBD1 aligns across 8 bases. V gave up 1 base and J gave up 6 bases; unmatched junction bases: 8. Germline V gene lookup returns CDR1 DFQATT and CDR2 SNEGSKA (reference sequence). The CDR3 consists of 16 residues. The CDR3 here is CSARVLTGAFNSPLHF. DNA of the CDR3: TGCAGTGCTAGAGTTTTGACAGGGGCTTTTAATTCACCCCTCCACTTT.

This clonotype was counted many times. This chain uses TRBV6-2 or TRBV6-3 with TRBJ2-1; D unclear. CDR1 is MNHEY and CDR2 is SVGEGT in the germline V gene. V was clipped by 2 bases and J by 6 bases, with 17 bases between them. The CDR3 is 16 residues long. Written as DNA, the CDR3 is TGTGCCAGCAGTTACGAGGTCTTCCCCCCACCCAATGAGCAGTTCTTC. Its protein product is CASSYEVFPPPNEQFF.

The CDR3 is CASSDVRGHSPLHF. The DNA for the CDR3 is TGTGCCAGCAGTGATGTCAGGGGGCATTCACCCCTCCACTTT. This sequence joins TRBV2 and TRBJ1-6; TRBD1 agrees at 8 bases. V shed 3 bases and J 8 bases; nucleotides not matched to a gene: 3. Germline V gene lookup returns CDR1 SNHLY and CDR2 FYNNEI. CDR3 length: 14 amino acids. The variable domain in full, with the rest retrieved from reference TRBV2 and TRBJ1-6, is EPEVTQTPSHQVTQMGQEVILRCVPISNHLYFYWYRQILGQKVEFLVSFYNNEISEKSEIFDDQFSVERPDGSNFTLKIRSTKLEDSAMYFCASSDVRGHSPLHFGNGTRLTVT.

The rearrangement joins TRBV7-2 to TRBJ2-3; TRBD2 matches 9 bases. CDR1 SGHTA and CDR2 FQGNSA come from the germline V gene. The CDR3 runs to 14 residues. V trimming: 6 bases; J trimming: 5 bases; junction bases outside the gene matches: 6. The CDR3 sequence: CASRVRREGDTQYF. The CDR3 DNA reads as TGTGCCAGCAGGGTGCGGCGGGAGGGAGATACGCAGTATTTT.

As concerns this clonotype: Germline is not matched at one junction end, which may reflect a read error. The J gene is TRBJ2-7, the V gene TRBV28; either TRBD1 or TRBD2 may supply D (5 bases each). The CDR3 sequence is 14 residues long. Germline V gene lookup returns CDR1 MDHEN and CDR2 SYDVKM. The CDR3 DNA reads as TGTGCCGTTCAATACCGGGACCGCCCCTACGTGCAGTACTTC. Its translation is CAVQYRDRPYVQYF. The variable domain in full, completed from reference TRBV28 and TRBJ2-7, reads DVKVTQSSRYLVKRTGEKVFLECVQDMDHENMFWYRQDPGLGLRLIYFSYDVKMKEKGDIPEGYSVSREKKERFSLILESASTNQTSMYLCAVQYRDRPYVQYFGPGTRLTVT.